This TCR beta chain emerged from a study of blood T cell repertoires in COVID-19. Authors' analysis steps: Scientists estimated how many nucleated cells there were by amplifying reference gene primers. The method was immunoSEQ multiplex PCR; TCRdb's version includes in-frame clones alone and lacks a portion of them. V, J and clone size derive from that table, while D and trimming were established from the DNA sequence. The sample gives 75,000 to 95,000 clones, about nine tenths of which show up once; 0.85% to 1.2% is in the top ten. There are a few counts of this clone. The V end was cut by 2 bases, the J end by 7 bases, with 18 bases between. CDR1 WNHNN and CDR2 SYGVQD come from the germline V gene (reference sequence). CDR3 length: 15 residues.

Sequenced material: peripheral blood. The source is a human donor in a cohort sampled during active COVID-19. This sequence joins TRBV10-1 and TRBJ2-7; D ambiguous. DNA of the CDR3: TGCGCCAGCAGTGAGGACTCGTCGACGGTCAAGGAGCAGTACTTC. Translation: CASSEDSSTVKEQYF.